The source of this T cell receptor (beta chain) is a study of cytomegalovirus exposure and HLA in healthy donors. Findings and caveats of the study: Later on, an analysis found that several of the most significant clusters appeared to be linked to common viral pathogens, which included parvovirus B19. Productive rates of about 87% or about 30% were seen for most TCR beta V segments in an earlier analysis.

To note about this clone: The antigen is not known.

V lost 4 bases and J lost 6; bases outside the gene matches: 11. The CDR3 runs 15 residues. The germline V gene has CDR1 SGHRS and CDR2 YFSETQ. Primers for the PCR totalled 60 Vbeta and 13 Jbeta. As originally analysed: It was a later analysis that counted roughly 80 million unique TCR beta chains, of which around 11 million were shared. Assay used: immunoSEQ multiplex PCR; TCRdb lists only in-frame clones, some missing. V and J calls plus clone size are reproduced from that table; the DNA served to infer D and trimming. The sample carries 160,000 or so clones, over 75% recorded once. The V and J genes are TRBV5-1 and TRBJ2-7; 9 nucleotides match TRBD1. Specimen: PBMCs. This receptor was identified in a middle-aged man in good health and CMV-seropositive. The CDR3 coding sequence is TGCGCCAGCAGCAAACCGACAGGGGGGTCCGGCGAGCAGTACTTC. Its protein product is CASSKPTGGSGEQYF.